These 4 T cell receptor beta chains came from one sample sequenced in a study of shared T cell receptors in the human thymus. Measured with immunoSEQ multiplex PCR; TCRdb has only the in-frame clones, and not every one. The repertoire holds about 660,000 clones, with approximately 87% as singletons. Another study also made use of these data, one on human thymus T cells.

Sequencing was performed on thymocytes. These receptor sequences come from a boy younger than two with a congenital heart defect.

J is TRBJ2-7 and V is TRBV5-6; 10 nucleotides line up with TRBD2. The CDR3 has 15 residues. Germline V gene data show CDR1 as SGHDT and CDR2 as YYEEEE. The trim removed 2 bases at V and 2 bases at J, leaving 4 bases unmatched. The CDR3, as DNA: TGTGCCAGCAGCTTCGGACTAGCGGAGCCCTACGAGCAGTACTTC. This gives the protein CASSFGLAEPYEQYF. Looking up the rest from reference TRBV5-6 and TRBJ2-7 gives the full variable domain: DAGVTQSPTHLIKTRGQQVTLRCSPKSGHDTVSWYQQALGQGPQFIFQYYEEEERQRGNFPDRFSGHQFPNYSSELNVNALLLGDSALYLCASSFGLAEPYEQYFGPGTRLTVT.

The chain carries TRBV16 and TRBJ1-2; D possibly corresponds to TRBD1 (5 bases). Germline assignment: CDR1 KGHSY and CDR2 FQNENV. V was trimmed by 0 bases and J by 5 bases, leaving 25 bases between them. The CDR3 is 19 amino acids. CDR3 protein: CASSQSRSGNGKVEYGYTF. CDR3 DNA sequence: TGTGCCAGCAGCCAATCGAGGTCAGGGAATGGTAAGGTGGAGTATGGCTACACCTTC.

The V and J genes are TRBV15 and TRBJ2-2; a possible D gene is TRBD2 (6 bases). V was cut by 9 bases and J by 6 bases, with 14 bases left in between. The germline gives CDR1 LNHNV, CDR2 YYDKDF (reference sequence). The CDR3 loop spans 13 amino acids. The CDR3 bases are TGTGCCACGAACGGGGGTCCCCCCGGGGAGCTGTTTTTT. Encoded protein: CATNGGPPGELFF.

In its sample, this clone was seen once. CDR3 sequence: CASSLDSGMMGKETQYF. In nucleotides, the CDR3 is TGTGCCAGCAGTTTGGATAGCGGGATGATGGGGAAAGAGACCCAGTACTTC. This chain joins TRBV28 and TRBJ2-5; 8 nucleotides align to TRBD2. With 3 bases clipped from V and 3 bases from J, the junction kept 12 bases outside the gene matches. Germline V gene sequence: CDR1 MDHEN, CDR2 SYDVKM. The CDR3 consists of 17 residues.